Sequencing of this TCR beta chain was carried out in a study of shared clonotypes between healthy human individuals. The study's findings and limits: The sole specimen, blood, was sampled, and tissue repertoires likely differ.

The authors distributed each subset's genomic DNA evenly over several immunoSEQ plates. The assay was immunoSEQ multiplex PCR, and TCRdb's table has in-frame clones only and misses some. This sample has about 2 million clones; about 94% occur once, and the top ten carry roughly 1%. As to this clone: Its matching antigen is unknown.

CD45RO-negative cells were positively selected for CCR7, leaving out terminally differentiated effector memory CD45RA+ cells. The CDR3 totals 14 residues. Per the germline V gene, CDR1 is MGHRA and CDR2 is YSYEKL. Between the trimmed V and J ends, which lost 3 bases and 5 bases, there was a span of 12 bases. The chain has TRBV4-1 and TRBJ2-3; the D is unclear. This clonotype originated in a man between 18 and 35 years old in good health. What was sequenced was naive CD8+ T cells sorted from blood. The CDR3 sequence: CASSQAVERDTQYF. In nucleotides, the CDR3 is TGCGCCAGCAGCCAGGCCGTGGAAAGAGATACGCAGTATTTT.